This T cell receptor (beta chain) comes out of a study of T cell changes during pregnancy in multiple sclerosis. CDR3 length equals 16 residues. The trim removed 4 bases at V and 5 bases at J, leaving 5 bases unmatched. CDR1 SGHTA and CDR2 FQGNSA come from the germline V gene. This clone has only one observation. The table came from immunoSEQ multiplex PCR; TCRdb's copy has only in-frame clones and leaves some out. The sample has roughly 57,000 clones, roughly 94% seen once. Material: CD8+ T cells from peripheral blood mononuclear cells, obtained after pregnancy. The TCR originated in a female donor with multiple sclerosis, enrolled in a pregnancy study. V gene TRBV7-2 combines with J gene TRBJ2-3, with 14 bases aligning to TRBD2. This CDR3 is CASSSGLAGVGDTQYF. The CDR3 DNA follows: TGTGCCAGCAGCTCGGGACTAGCGGGAGTAGGAGATACGCAGTATTTT.